A selection of T cell receptor beta chains follows, all from one sample in a study of T cells in Graves' hyperthyroidism and ophthalmopathy. TCRdb re-derived calls from the multiplex PCR reads in MiXCR, one entry per CDR3 protein. The sample consists of roughly 500,000 distinct CDR3 sequences, around 43% of them appearing once. The sequencing input was peripheral blood or thyroid tissue (not recorded which). These receptors all stem from an adult woman with Graves' disease, either hyperthyroidism or ophthalmopathy (not recorded which). The CDR3 runs from the conserved cysteine through the conserved F or W. The order of the fields is J gene, V gene, CDR3 length, clone size, D gene, CDR3 DNA, CDR3 protein. The D gene is left open where the match is weak. Clone size is shown for a subset of rows, as once, few, many or a class of expanded clone.

j_call: TRBJ1-6
v_call: TRBV7-8
cdr3_length: 13
clone_size: many
d_call: -
cdr3_nt: TGTGCCAGCAGCTTACCAGGCTCATCACCCCTCCACTTT
cdr3_aa: CASSLPGSSPLHF

j_call: TRBJ1-3
v_call: TRBV5-1
cdr3_length: 15
clone_size: few
d_call: -
cdr3_nt: TGCGCCAGCAGCTTGGGTGGGACGGAGGGAAACACCATATATTTT
cdr3_aa: CASSLGGTEGNTIYF

j_call: TRBJ2-7
v_call: TRBV29-1
cdr3_length: 14
clone_size: -
d_call: -
cdr3_nt: TGCAGCTTAGATCGACAGTCTAGCTCCTACGAGCAGTACTTC
cdr3_aa: CSLDRQSSSYEQYF

j_call: TRBJ2-5
v_call: TRBV7-3
cdr3_length: 11
clone_size: -
d_call: -
cdr3_nt: TGTGCCAGCAGCTTGGAGTTGGCCCAGTACTTC
cdr3_aa: CASSLELAQYF

j_call: TRBJ1-4
v_call: TRBV29-1
cdr3_length: 15
clone_size: -
d_call: -
cdr3_nt: TGCAGCGTTGAAGATCGAACGGCTGGTAATGAAAAACTGTTTTTT
cdr3_aa: CSVEDRTAGNEKLFF

j_call: TRBJ2-3
v_call: TRBV2
cdr3_length: 12
clone_size: -
d_call: TRBD1
cdr3_nt: TGTGCCATCGGGACAGGGTTAGATACGCAGTATTTT
cdr3_aa: CAIGTGLDTQYF

j_call: TRBJ1-5
v_call: TRBV7-2
cdr3_length: 14
clone_size: -
d_call: TRBD1
cdr3_nt: TGTGCCAGCAGCTCGAACAGGGGCAAAGAGACCCAGCATTTT
cdr3_aa: CASSSNRGKETQHF

j_call: TRBJ2-5
v_call: TRBV5-4
cdr3_length: 15
clone_size: -
d_call: -
cdr3_nt: TGTGCCAGCAGCGGAGGGGGCGCGGACCCAGAGACCCAGTACTTC
cdr3_aa: CASSGGGADPETQYF

j_call: TRBJ2-2
v_call: TRBV10-3
cdr3_length: 18
clone_size: once
d_call: -
cdr3_nt: TGTGCCATCAGTGGTCAAGGGCAGGGGACTACCTCGACCGGGGAGCTGTTTTTT
cdr3_aa: CAISGQGQGTTSTGELFF

j_call: TRBJ1-2
v_call: TRBV2
cdr3_length: 16
clone_size: -
d_call: -
cdr3_nt: TGTGCCAGCAGTTCGGATTGGCAGGGGCTCTTCTATGGCTACACCTTC
cdr3_aa: CASSSDWQGLFYGYTF

j_call: TRBJ2-7
v_call: TRBV20-1
cdr3_length: 14
clone_size: few
d_call: -
cdr3_nt: TGCAGTGCTCCCCCAGAGACAGATTCCTACGAGCAGTACTTC
cdr3_aa: CSAPPETDSYEQYF

j_call: TRBJ1-6
v_call: TRBV15
cdr3_length: 14
clone_size: -
d_call: -
cdr3_nt: TGTGCCACCAGCAAGGACAGAGAAAATCCACCCCTCCACTTT
cdr3_aa: CATSKDRENPPLHF

j_call: TRBJ2-1
v_call: TRBV7-2
cdr3_length: 15
clone_size: -
d_call: -
cdr3_nt: TGTGCCAGCAGCTTAGACCCTAGCCCCTACAATGAGCAGTTCTTC
cdr3_aa: CASSLDPSPYNEQFF

j_call: TRBJ1-1
v_call: TRBV29-1
cdr3_length: 16
clone_size: -
d_call: TRBD1
cdr3_nt: TGCAGCGTTGAAGGGGGAACAGGGGGCTTTGGCACTGAAGCTTTCTTT
cdr3_aa: CSVEGGTGGFGTEAFF

j_call: TRBJ2-5
v_call: TRBV20-1
cdr3_length: 12
clone_size: many
d_call: -
cdr3_nt: TGCAGTGCTAGAGGTGTCCAAGAGACCCAGTACTTC
cdr3_aa: CSARGVQETQYF

j_call: TRBJ2-7
v_call: TRBV5-1
cdr3_length: 13
clone_size: many
d_call: -
cdr3_nt: TGCGCCAGCAGCTTGGTACTAGCCCACGAGCAGTACTTC
cdr3_aa: CASSLVLAHEQYF

j_call: TRBJ1-1
v_call: TRBV7-3
cdr3_length: 14
clone_size: many
d_call: TRBD1
cdr3_nt: TGTGCCAGCAGCCGCGAGGCAGGGACAGATGAAGCTTTCTTT
cdr3_aa: CASSREAGTDEAFF

j_call: TRBJ1-1
v_call: TRBV7-3
cdr3_length: 16
clone_size: -
d_call: TRBD1
cdr3_nt: TGTGCCAGCAGTTTCTATACCGGGACAGCGAACACTGAAGCTTTCTTT
cdr3_aa: CASSFYTGTANTEAFF

j_call: TRBJ2-7
v_call: TRBV9
cdr3_length: 15
clone_size: -
d_call: TRBD1
cdr3_nt: TGTGCCAGCAGCGTAGAGGGACAGGGGGCCTACGAGCAGTACTTC
cdr3_aa: CASSVEGQGAYEQYF

j_call: TRBJ2-7
v_call: TRBV20-1
cdr3_length: 17
clone_size: -
d_call: -
cdr3_nt: TGCAGTGCTAGAGCTAGAGATCTGGGCGACGGGACTTACGAGCAGTACTTC
cdr3_aa: CSARARDLGDGTYEQYF

j_call: TRBJ1-2
v_call: TRBV29-1
cdr3_length: 15
clone_size: -
d_call: TRBD1
cdr3_nt: TGCAGCGTTGAAGGTGTAGGGACAGGGTTGCAGGGCTACACCTTC
cdr3_aa: CSVEGVGTGLQGYTF

j_call: TRBJ1-6
v_call: TRBV7-8
cdr3_length: 14
clone_size: -
d_call: -
cdr3_nt: TGTGCCAGCAGCTCTGGGGTCTATAATTCACCCCTCCACTTT
cdr3_aa: CASSSGVYNSPLHF

j_call: TRBJ1-2
v_call: TRBV7-2
cdr3_length: 14
clone_size: many
d_call: TRBD1
cdr3_nt: TGTGCCAGCAGCTTCCGACAGGGGGACTATGGCTACACCTTC
cdr3_aa: CASSFRQGDYGYTF

j_call: TRBJ1-2
v_call: TRBV7-2
cdr3_length: 15
clone_size: many
d_call: -
cdr3_nt: TGTGCCAGCAGCTTAACAGGAGTTGGCGGCTATGGCTACACCTTC
cdr3_aa: CASSLTGVGGYGYTF

j_call: TRBJ1-6
v_call: TRBV25-1
cdr3_length: 16
clone_size: many
d_call: -
cdr3_nt: TGTGCCAGCAGTGAAGCCCAGGGGTTGCGGTATTCACCCCTCCACTTT
cdr3_aa: CASSEAQGLRYSPLHF

j_call: TRBJ1-2
v_call: TRBV28
cdr3_length: 14
clone_size: -
d_call: TRBD1
cdr3_nt: TGTGCCAGCAGCAGGGGGCCCAATCTGGGTGGCTACACCTTC
cdr3_aa: CASSRGPNLGGYTF

j_call: TRBJ1-1
v_call: TRBV15
cdr3_length: 14
clone_size: -
d_call: -
cdr3_nt: TGTGCCACCAGCAGTGTAGGGGAGAACACTGAAGCTTTCTTT
cdr3_aa: CATSSVGENTEAFF

j_call: TRBJ1-4
v_call: TRBV13
cdr3_length: 14
clone_size: -
d_call: TRBD1
cdr3_nt: TGTGCCAGCAGCTTCTCGACAGGGGGAGAAGCACTGTTTTTT
cdr3_aa: CASSFSTGGEALFF

j_call: TRBJ2-5
v_call: TRBV20-1
cdr3_length: 13
clone_size: -
d_call: -
cdr3_nt: TGCAGTGCTAGAGATCAGGCGGGGGAGACCCAGTACTTC
cdr3_aa: CSARDQAGETQYF

j_call: TRBJ2-2
v_call: TRBV2
cdr3_length: 19
clone_size: once
d_call: -
cdr3_nt: TGTGCCAGCAGTGGAGACAGAGCGCGCCCTGAGGGGGACACCGGGGAGCTGTTTTTT
cdr3_aa: CASSGDRARPEGDTGELFF

j_call: TRBJ1-1
v_call: TRBV15
cdr3_length: 14
clone_size: -
d_call: -
cdr3_nt: TGTGCCACCAGCAGACAGAGGAGTAACACTGAAGCTTTCTTT
cdr3_aa: CATSRQRSNTEAFF

j_call: TRBJ2-6
v_call: TRBV4-1
cdr3_length: 17
clone_size: few
d_call: TRBD1
cdr3_nt: TGCGCCAACAGCCGATCCTCAGGGGGCATCAGGGCCAACGTCCTGACTTTC
cdr3_aa: CANSRSSGGIRANVLTF

j_call: TRBJ2-7
v_call: TRBV29-1
cdr3_length: 12
clone_size: -
d_call: -
cdr3_nt: TGCAGCGTGAGTCCGGGCCCCTACGAGCAGCACTTC
cdr3_aa: CSVSPGPYEQHF

j_call: TRBJ2-5
v_call: TRBV2
cdr3_length: 18
clone_size: once
d_call: TRBD2
cdr3_nt: TGTGCCAGCAGTGAAAGAGCGGGACTTAAGACTGGGAACCAGCCCCAGTACTTC
cdr3_aa: CASSERAGLKTGNQPQYF

j_call: TRBJ1-3
v_call: TRBV9
cdr3_length: 16
clone_size: many
d_call: -
cdr3_nt: TGTGCCAGCAGCCCCAGTCCCGGGGAAACGGGAAACACCATATATTTT
cdr3_aa: CASSPSPGETGNTIYF

j_call: TRBJ2-5
v_call: TRBV5-1
cdr3_length: 15
clone_size: -
d_call: TRBD2
cdr3_nt: TGCGCCAGCAGCCCGGGACTAGTTTCACAAGAGACCCAGTACTTC
cdr3_aa: CASSPGLVSQETQYF

j_call: TRBJ2-7
v_call: TRBV5-4
cdr3_length: 15
clone_size: -
d_call: TRBD2
cdr3_nt: TGTGCCAGCAGCCCCAAGGCTAGCGGTGCCTACGAGCAGTACTTC
cdr3_aa: CASSPKASGAYEQYF

j_call: TRBJ1-5
v_call: TRBV12-3/TRBV12-4
cdr3_length: 23
clone_size: -
d_call: -
cdr3_nt: -
cdr3_aa: CASSLGVNNSPLHFGTAGQPQHF

j_call: TRBJ2-2
v_call: TRBV7-2
cdr3_length: 19
clone_size: -
d_call: TRBD2
cdr3_nt: TGTGCCAGCAGCAGGAGGTCGGGACTAGCGGGAGGGCCCCCCGGGGAGCTGTTTTTT
cdr3_aa: CASSRRSGLAGGPPGELFF

j_call: TRBJ1-1
v_call: TRBV6-6
cdr3_length: 13
clone_size: -
d_call: -
cdr3_nt: TGTGCCAGCATGGTCAAGGGGAACACTGAAGCTTTCTTT
cdr3_aa: CASMVKGNTEAFF

j_call: TRBJ1-2
v_call: TRBV27
cdr3_length: 13
clone_size: few
d_call: TRBD1
cdr3_nt: TGTGCCAGCAGGCCACAGGGGCACTATGGCTACACCTTC
cdr3_aa: CASRPQGHYGYTF

j_call: TRBJ1-2
v_call: TRBV7-2
cdr3_length: 14
clone_size: -
d_call: TRBD1
cdr3_nt: TGTGCCAGCAGCGGACAGGGGGCGCCCTATGGCTACACCTTC
cdr3_aa: CASSGQGAPYGYTF

j_call: TRBJ1-2
v_call: TRBV2
cdr3_length: 15
clone_size: -
d_call: -
cdr3_nt: TGTGCCAGCAGTGATAGAAAGGGCGGGAGCTATGGCTACACCTTC
cdr3_aa: CASSDRKGGSYGYTF

j_call: TRBJ1-2
v_call: TRBV2
cdr3_length: 14
clone_size: many
d_call: TRBD1
cdr3_nt: TGTGCCAGCAGTGACAGGGGGGCGGACTATGGCTACACCTTC
cdr3_aa: CASSDRGADYGYTF

j_call: TRBJ2-1
v_call: TRBV5-1
cdr3_length: 14
clone_size: few
d_call: -
cdr3_nt: TGCGCCAGCAGCTTGGCGCTGAGCTACAATGAGCAGTTCTTC
cdr3_aa: CASSLALSYNEQFF

j_call: TRBJ2-7
v_call: TRBV7-6
cdr3_length: 13
clone_size: few
d_call: -
cdr3_nt: TGTGCCAGCAGTTTAGGGCAGGGCCACGAGCAGTACTTC
cdr3_aa: CASSLGQGHEQYF

j_call: TRBJ2-1
v_call: TRBV7-2
cdr3_length: 15
clone_size: -
d_call: TRBD2
cdr3_nt: TGTGCCAGCAGCTTAATAGTTAGCGGGAGAAATGAGCAGTTCTTC
cdr3_aa: CASSLIVSGRNEQFF

j_call: TRBJ1-1
v_call: TRBV11-2
cdr3_length: 14
clone_size: -
d_call: -
cdr3_nt: TGTGCCAGCAGCTTATTTGGTCAGCACACTGAAGCTTTCTTT
cdr3_aa: CASSLFGQHTEAFF

j_call: TRBJ1-2
v_call: TRBV6-5
cdr3_length: 11
clone_size: few
d_call: -
cdr3_nt: TGTGCCAGCAGCCCTAGATATGGCTACACCTTC
cdr3_aa: CASSPRYGYTF